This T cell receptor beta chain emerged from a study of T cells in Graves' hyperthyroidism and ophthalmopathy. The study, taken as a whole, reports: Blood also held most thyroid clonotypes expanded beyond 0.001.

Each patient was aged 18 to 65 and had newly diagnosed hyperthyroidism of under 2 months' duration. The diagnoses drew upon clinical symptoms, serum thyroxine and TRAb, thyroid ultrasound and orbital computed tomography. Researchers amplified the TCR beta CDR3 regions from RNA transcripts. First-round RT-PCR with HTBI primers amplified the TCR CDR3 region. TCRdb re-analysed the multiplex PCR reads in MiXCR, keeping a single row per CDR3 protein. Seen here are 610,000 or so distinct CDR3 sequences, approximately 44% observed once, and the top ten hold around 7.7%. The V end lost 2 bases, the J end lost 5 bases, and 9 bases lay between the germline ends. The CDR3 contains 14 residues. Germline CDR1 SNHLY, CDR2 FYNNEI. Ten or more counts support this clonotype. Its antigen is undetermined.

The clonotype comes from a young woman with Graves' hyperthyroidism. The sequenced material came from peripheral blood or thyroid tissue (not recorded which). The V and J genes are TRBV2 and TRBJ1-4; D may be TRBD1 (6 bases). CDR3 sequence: CASSERGANEKLFF. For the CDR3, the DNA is TGTGCCAGCAGTGAAAGGGGGGCGAATGAAAAACTGTTTTTT. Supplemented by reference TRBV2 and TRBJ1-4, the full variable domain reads EPEVTQTPSHQVTQMGQEVILRCVPISNHLYFYWYRQILGQKVEFLVSFYNNEISEKSEIFDDQFSVERPDGSNFTLKIRSTKLEDSAMYFCASSERGANEKLFFGSGTQLSVL.